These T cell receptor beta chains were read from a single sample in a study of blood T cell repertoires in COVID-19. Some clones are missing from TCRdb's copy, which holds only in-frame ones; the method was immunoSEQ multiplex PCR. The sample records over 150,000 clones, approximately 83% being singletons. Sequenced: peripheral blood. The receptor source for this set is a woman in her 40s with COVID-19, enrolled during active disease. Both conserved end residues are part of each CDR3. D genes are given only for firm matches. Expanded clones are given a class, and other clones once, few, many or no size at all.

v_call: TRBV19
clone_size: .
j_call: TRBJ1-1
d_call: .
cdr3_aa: CASSVTPMNTEAFF
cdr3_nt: TGTGCCAGTAGTGTGACACCGATGAACACTGAAGCTTTCTTT

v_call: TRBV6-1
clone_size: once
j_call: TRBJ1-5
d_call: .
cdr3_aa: CASSEQENQPQHF
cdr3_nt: TGTGCCAGCAGTGAACAGGAAAATCAGCCCCAGCATTTT

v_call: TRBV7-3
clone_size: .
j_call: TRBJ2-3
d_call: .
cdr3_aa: CASSLLAQRADTQYF
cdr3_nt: TGTGCCAGCAGCTTACTAGCACAAAGGGCAGATACGCAGTATTTT

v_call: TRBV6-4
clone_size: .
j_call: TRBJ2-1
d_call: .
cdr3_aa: CASSEAGSYNEQFF
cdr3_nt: TGTGCCAGCAGTGAAGCGGGCTCCTACAATGAGCAGTTCTTC

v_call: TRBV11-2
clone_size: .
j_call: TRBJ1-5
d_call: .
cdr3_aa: CASSLGGSNQPQHF
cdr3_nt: TGTGCCAGCAGCTTAGGCGGGAGCAATCAGCCCCAGCATTTT

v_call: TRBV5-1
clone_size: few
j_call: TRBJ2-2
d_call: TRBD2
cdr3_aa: CASSLVPGGAGELFF
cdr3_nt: TGCGCCAGCAGCTTGGTTCCGGGAGGCGCCGGGGAGCTGTTTTTT

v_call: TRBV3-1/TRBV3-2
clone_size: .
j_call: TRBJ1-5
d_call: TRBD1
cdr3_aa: CASSRGQGYNQPQHF
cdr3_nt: TGTGCCAGCAGCCGGGGACAGGGATACAATCAGCCCCAGCATTTT

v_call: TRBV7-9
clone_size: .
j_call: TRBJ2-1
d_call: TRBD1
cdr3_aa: CASSPARQGNRNEQFF
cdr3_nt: TGTGCCAGCAGCCCAGCCCGACAGGGGAATCGCAATGAGCAGTTCTTC

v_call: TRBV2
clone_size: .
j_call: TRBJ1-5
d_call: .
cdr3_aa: CASSEGQPNQPQHF
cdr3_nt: TGTGCCAGCAGTGAGGGACAACCGAATCAGCCCCAGCATTTT

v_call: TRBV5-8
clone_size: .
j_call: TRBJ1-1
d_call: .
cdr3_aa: CASSPTGLNTEAFF
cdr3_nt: TGTGCCAGCAGCCCAACAGGGCTTAACACTGAAGCTTTCTTT

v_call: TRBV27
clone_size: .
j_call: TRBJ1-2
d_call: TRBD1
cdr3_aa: CASSLRHRGGYTF
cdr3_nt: TGTGCCAGCAGTTTACGGCACAGGGGGGGCTACACCTTC

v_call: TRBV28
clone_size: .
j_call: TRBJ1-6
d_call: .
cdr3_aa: CASSFPSGGTNSPLHF
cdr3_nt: TGTGCCAGCAGTTTTCCCTCGGGGGGGACGAATTCACCCCTCCACTTT

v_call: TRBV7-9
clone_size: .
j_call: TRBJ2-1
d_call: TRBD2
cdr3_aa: CASSLSGTRGNEQFF
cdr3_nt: TGTGCCAGCAGTCTAAGCGGGACTCGGGGCAATGAGCAGTTCTTC

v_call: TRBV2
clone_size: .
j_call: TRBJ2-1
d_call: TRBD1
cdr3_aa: CASGRQGNYNEQFF
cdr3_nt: TGTGCCAGCGGAAGACAGGGTAACTACAATGAGCAGTTCTTC

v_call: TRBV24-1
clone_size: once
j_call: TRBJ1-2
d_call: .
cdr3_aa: CATSDSMYGYTF
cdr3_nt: TGTGCCACCAGTGATTCAATGTATGGCTACACCTTC

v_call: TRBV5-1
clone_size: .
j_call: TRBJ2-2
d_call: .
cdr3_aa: CASSPTGQRNTGELFF
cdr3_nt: TGCGCCAGCAGCCCGACCGGACAGCGGAACACCGGGGAGCTGTTTTTT

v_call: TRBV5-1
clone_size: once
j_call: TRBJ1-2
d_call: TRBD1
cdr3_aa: CASSWTGGGYTF
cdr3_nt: TGCGCCAGCAGCTGGACAGGGGGTGGCTACACCTTC